Listed below are T cell receptor beta chains from one sample, sequenced in a study of blood T cell repertoires in COVID-19. Generated by immunoSEQ multiplex PCR, the TCRdb table keeps only in-frame clones and is missing some. The sample has around 80,000 clones, 70% to 80% seen once; the top ten hold approximately 5.7%. Sequences were obtained from peripheral blood. These receptors were taken from a man in his fifties or sixties with active or convalescent COVID-19. Both conserved end residues are part of each CDR3. A D gene is named only where the DNA matches it firmly. A clone size is listed for some rows: how often the clone was seen (once, few, many), or a class if it is expanded.

J gene	V gene	D gene	clone size	CDR3 DNA	CDR3 protein
TRBJ2-5	TRBV10-2	.	.	TGCGCCAGCAGTGTACTGGGGCGATCCTCTGAGACCCAGTACTTC	CASSVLGRSSETQYF
TRBJ1-5	TRBV9	.	.	TGTGCCAGCAGCGTTGACAGGTTGTATAGCAATCAGCCCCAGCATTTT	CASSVDRLYSNQPQHF
TRBJ1-4	TRBV11-1	.	.	TGTGCCAGCAGCTTAAATCCCAGCGGCCGTGAAAAACTGTTTTTT	CASSLNPSGREKLFF
TRBJ2-1	TRBV30	.	few	TGTGCCTGGAGTGTACTTGTCCATGAGCAGTTCTTC	CAWSVLVHEQFF
TRBJ1-2	TRBV21-1	.	.	TGTGCCAGCAGCAAAGCATCGCGGAAAAGGAATGGCTACACCTTC	CASSKASRKRNGYTF
TRBJ2-3	TRBV7-3	.	.	TGTGCCAGCAGCACTCAAACTAGCAAGTGGGATACGCAGTATTTT	CASSTQTSKWDTQYF
TRBJ1-3	TRBV15	TRBD1	.	TGTGCCACCAGCATGGGACAGACCTCTGGAAACACCATATATTTT	CATSMGQTSGNTIYF
TRBJ1-2	TRBV14	TRBD1	once	TGTGCCAGCAGCCAAAATATGTGGACAGGGTATGGCTACACCTTC	CASSQNMWTGYGYTF
TRBJ1-4	TRBV3-1/TRBV3-2	.	.	TGTGCCAGCAGCCAAGATTCAGACAGTGCCTATGAAAAACTGTTTTTT	CASSQDSDSAYEKLFF
TRBJ1-2	TRBV3-1/TRBV3-2	.	medium-sized	TGTGCCAGCAGCCATCGACAGGACAACTATGGCTACACCTTC	CASSHRQDNYGYTF
TRBJ1-4	TRBV5-1	.	.	TGCGCCAGCAGCTTGTCGGGAGCTGCAACTAATGAAAAACTGTTTTTT	CASSLSGAATNEKLFF
TRBJ2-5	TRBV3-1/TRBV3-2	.	.	TGTGCCAGCAGCCAAGGAGCGAGGGAGACCCAGTACTTC	CASSQGARETQYF
TRBJ2-1	TRBV9	.	.	TGTGCCAGCAAGGGGGGGGCCCTAAATGAGCAGTTCTTC	CASKGGALNEQFF
TRBJ1-4	TRBV7-2	TRBD1	.	TGTGCCAGCAGCTTAAGGACAGGGGGGGATGAAAAACTGTTTTTT	CASSLRTGGDEKLFF
TRBJ1-5	TRBV19	.	.	TGTGCCAGTAGTATAGATACGGGGGGCTGGGATCAGCCCCAGCATTTT	CASSIDTGGWDQPQHF
TRBJ2-7	TRBV11-1	TRBD1	.	TGTGCCAGCAGCTTTCCAGGGGGCATCTACGAGCAGTACTTC	CASSFPGGIYEQYF
TRBJ2-7	TRBV7-2	.	few	TGTGCCAGCAGCTTAAAACTTACCTACGAGCAGTACTTC	CASSLKLTYEQYF
TRBJ2-3	TRBV6-6	.	.	TGTGCCAGCAGGAGTGGGGGGGCCGACACGCAGTATTTT	CASRSGGADTQYF
TRBJ2-1	TRBV24-1	.	.	TGTGCCACCAGTGACCCGGGGGTTTCGGATGAGCAGTTCTTC	CATSDPGVSDEQFF
TRBJ1-6	TRBV5-5	.	.	TGTGCCAGCAGCCTTCTTATGGCCCATTCACCCCTCCACTTT	CASSLLMAHSPLHF
TRBJ2-2	TRBV19	.	.	TGTGCCAGTAGTCGTCTCCCGCCGGGCACCGGGGAGCTGTTTTTT	CASSRLPPGTGELFF
TRBJ1-4	TRBV19	.	few	TGTGCCAGTAGATATTCAGGAACAACTAATGAAAAACTGTTTTTT	CASRYSGTTNEKLFF
TRBJ1-3	TRBV10-3	TRBD1	.	TGTGCCATCAGTTTCGGACAGGGGGACTTCTCTGGAAACACCATATATTTT	CAISFGQGDFSGNTIYF
TRBJ1-3	TRBV9	.	.	TGTGCCAGCAGCGTAGCAGGGACTGGAAACACCATATATTTT	CASSVAGTGNTIYF